This note documents a single T cell receptor beta chain sequence. CDR1 is SGHNT and CDR2 is YYREEE in the germline V gene (reference sequence). CDR3 length equals 12 residues. TCRdb reanalyzed the 5' RACE reads, giving one entry per CDR3 protein sequence and no DNA. The sample yields some 280,000 distinct CDR3 sequences, of which the top ten take up approximately 0.42%. This sample was taken from a study of T cells expressing NK-cell markers. This clonotype originated in a man younger than 30 in good health. V is TRBV5-4 and J is TRBJ2-5. The source material was blood T cells: a sorted CD56 or NKG2C T cell subset, CD4+ or CD8+ T cells, or bulk PBMC T cells (not recorded which). Here the CDR3 reads CASSLGGQTQYF.